This is a list of T cell receptor beta chains from one sample in a study of shared clonotypes between healthy human individuals. Sequencing was performed with immunoSEQ multiplex PCR; in TCRdb, only in-frame clones are kept and a portion is missing. The sample shows 2 million to 2.5 million clones, approximately 95% of them seen only once. The sample taken for sequencing was naive CD4+ T cells from PBMCs. The receptors come from a man between 18 and 35 years old in good health. Some clones in this sample may be carry-over from other donors' samples. The CDR3 runs from the conserved cysteine through the conserved F or W. A D gene is named only where the DNA matches it firmly. The listing skips clone size in some rows; elsewhere it reads once, few, many or a size class.

DNA | CDR3 | J | D | V | size
TGTGCCAGCAGCTCGACCGGACAGGAGACCACGGCCTTC | CASSSTGQETTAF | TRBJ1-2 | TRBD1 | TRBV5-5 | NA
TGTGCCAGCAGCCTCGGACAGGCCTCGGAAAAACTGTTTTTT | CASSLGQASEKLFF | TRBJ1-4 | TRBD1 | TRBV7-9 | NA
TGTGCCAGCAGCCTGGGGACGGTAGCGATGGCTTTCTTT | CASSLGTVAMAFF | TRBJ1-1 | NA | TRBV5-6 | NA
TGCGCCAGCAGCCAAGAGTGGCAGGGCTGGAATGAGCAGTTCTTC | CASSQEWQGWNEQFF | TRBJ2-1 | NA | TRBV4-1 | NA
TGTGCCAGTAGTATAGTGGCAGGCGAAGCCGGGGAGCTGTTTTTT | CASSIVAGEAGELFF | TRBJ2-2 | NA | TRBV19 | NA
TGTGCCAGCTCACAAGGGGGCGCAAAGCGGCCCTACGAGCAGTACTTC | CASSQGGAKRPYEQYF | TRBJ2-7 | TRBD1 | TRBV18 | NA
TGTGCCAGCAGACTCTGGGGGTACAATGAGCAGTTCTTC | CASRLWGYNEQFF | TRBJ2-1 | NA | TRBV5-6 | NA
TGCGCCAGCAGCCAAGGTGAGCTAGACACTGAAGCTTTCTTT | CASSQGELDTEAFF | TRBJ1-1 | NA | TRBV4-1 | NA
TGTGCCAGCAGAGGGCAGTTAATTCAGTACTTC | CASRGQLIQYF | TRBJ2-4 | NA | TRBV2 | NA
TGCAGCTCTTCAGGGGGCATGAACACCGGGGAGCTGTTTTTT | CSSSGGMNTGELFF | TRBJ2-2 | TRBD1 | TRBV29-1 | NA
TGCGCCAGCAGTCAGAGTGGCAGGCTATACGAGCAGTACTTC | CASSQSGRLYEQYF | TRBJ2-7 | NA | TRBV5-1 | NA
TGTGCCAGCAGCCCGGACGGGGGACAGGGTCCCTACGAGCAGTACTTC | CASSPDGGQGPYEQYF | TRBJ2-7 | TRBD1 | TRBV7-6 | NA
TGTGCCAGCAGCTTAACGGGCACAGGGGGCACTGAAGCTTTCTTT | CASSLTGTGGTEAFF | TRBJ1-1 | TRBD1 | TRBV7-8 | NA
TGTGCCAGCTCACCACCGAGTATCTCCTACGAGCAGTACTTC | CASSPPSISYEQYF | TRBJ2-7 | NA | TRBV18 | NA
TGTGCCTGGAGTGTACGTAACTTATCGGTTGGAAAACTGTTTTTT | CAWSVRNLSVGKLFF | TRBJ1-4 | NA | TRBV30 | NA
TGTGCCAGCAGCCCGCACTCCGGGGCTCCCTCCTACAATGAGCAGTTCTTC | CASSPHSGAPSYNEQFF | TRBJ2-1 | NA | TRBV5-4 | NA
TGTGCCAGCACGGGCGGAACCTACGAGCAGTACTTC | CASTGGTYEQYF | TRBJ2-7 | NA | TRBV11-2 | NA
TGTGCCAGCAGTTCCTCTACTAGGGAAACCTACGAGCAGTACTTC | CASSSSTRETYEQYF | TRBJ2-7 | NA | TRBV27 | NA
TGCGCCAGCAGCCAAGAATCGGCCAGGCCCACGAACACCGGGGAGCTGTTTTTT | CASSQESARPTNTGELFF | TRBJ2-2 | NA | TRBV4-1 | NA
TGCGCCAGCGGGGAGGAGGGGTCTGGGGCCAACGTCCTGACTTTC | CASGEEGSGANVLTF | TRBJ2-6 | NA | TRBV5-1 | NA
TGTGCCAGCAGTTACAGACCAACAGGCATGAACACTGAAGCTTTCTTT | CASSYRPTGMNTEAFF | TRBJ1-1 | NA | TRBV6-5 | NA
TGTGCCAGCAGTTGGGGGGGACGGAACACTGAAGCTTTCTTT | CASSWGGRNTEAFF | TRBJ1-1 | NA | TRBV6-5 | NA
TGTGCCAGCAGCTACCCCGAGGGACTAGCGTGGGGAAATGAGCAGTTCTTC | CASSYPEGLAWGNEQFF | TRBJ2-1 | TRBD2 | TRBV28 | once
TGTGCCAGCACCCGACCCGGTATGGTCACCGGGGAGCTGTTTTTT | CASTRPGMVTGELFF | TRBJ2-2 | NA | TRBV28 | NA
TGTGCCAGCAGTTTATCAGGCAGCTACTACAATGAGCAGTTCTTC | CASSLSGSYYNEQFF | TRBJ2-1 | NA | TRBV27 | NA
TGTGCCAGCAGCGTAGCTGACGGACAGGGGTATACTGAAGCTTTCTTT | CASSVADGQGYTEAFF | TRBJ1-1 | TRBD1 | TRBV9 | NA
TGCGCCAGCAGCCACCCCAGTGGGGCTAGCGGGGAAGGCAACGAGCAGTACTTC | CASSHPSGASGEGNEQYF | TRBJ2-7 | TRBD2 | TRBV4-1 | NA
TGTGCCAGCAGTGGGACGGTATCCTACGAGCAGTACTTC | CASSGTVSYEQYF | TRBJ2-7 | NA | TRBV5-4 | NA
TGTGCCTGGAGTGTCGGACTAGCACCCGATGAGCAGTTCTTC | CAWSVGLAPDEQFF | TRBJ2-1 | TRBD2 | TRBV30 | once
TGTGCCTGGAGCCCTTTGGACGTCGGCTACACCTTC | CAWSPLDVGYTF | TRBJ1-2 | NA | TRBV30 | NA
TGTGCCAGCAGCCCAGGCGGCGGGAGCGGGACCAAAAACATTCAGTACTTC | CASSPGGGSGTKNIQYF | TRBJ2-4 | TRBD2 | TRBV7-9 | NA
TGTGCCAGCAGCTTAGCGAGCGGGAGGTCAGAGACCCAGTACTTC | CASSLASGRSETQYF | TRBJ2-5 | TRBD2 | TRBV7-9 | NA
TGTGCCAGTAGTCCCGGCACTGAAGCTTTCTTT | CASSPGTEAFF | TRBJ1-1 | NA | TRBV19 | NA
TGCAGTGCTAGCCCCGAGGAGACCCAGTACTTC | CSASPEETQYF | TRBJ2-5 | NA | TRBV20-1 | NA
TGTGCCAGCAGGAGACAGGAGGGGACTGAAGCTTTCTTT | CASRRQEGTEAFF | TRBJ1-1 | NA | TRBV7-9 | few
TGTGCCAGCCGCCTGGAAGGGGCCCCTACCGGGGAGCTGTTTTTT | CASRLEGAPTGELFF | TRBJ2-2 | NA | TRBV2 | NA
TGCAGCGTTGGGGCTACCGGGCTGACGGGGGAGACCCAGTACTTC | CSVGATGLTGETQYF | TRBJ2-5 | NA | TRBV29-1 | once
TGTGCCAGCAGCCGCGATAGCGGGAGCCAGTTCTTC | CASSRDSGSQFF | TRBJ2-1 | TRBD2 | TRBV5-4 | NA
TGTGCCAGCAGGGCAGAGGGGCAGCAGTACTTC | CASRAEGQQYF | TRBJ2-7 | NA | TRBV2 | NA
TGTGCCAGCAGCTTAGTCTTGGGGGGTAATGAAAAACTGTTTTTT | CASSLVLGGNEKLFF | TRBJ1-4 | NA | TRBV7-2 | NA
TGCGCCAGCAGCCAGAGTCTGGACAGTTACTACGGGCAGTACTTC | CASSQSLDSYYGQYF | TRBJ2-7 | NA | TRBV5-1 | NA
TGTGCCAGCAGTTTACTCCAGGGCGGCACTGAAGCTTTCTTT | CASSLLQGGTEAFF | TRBJ1-1 | NA | TRBV28 | once
TGTGCCAGCAGCTCACCTAGCGGGAGCTCCTACAATGAGCAGTTCTTC | CASSSPSGSSYNEQFF | TRBJ2-1 | TRBD2 | TRBV7-9 | NA
TGTGCCAGCAGTGCTACCGGGACACCAGCCGCCTACGAGCAGTACTTC | CASSATGTPAAYEQYF | TRBJ2-7 | NA | TRBV2 | NA
TGTGCCAGCCGGCGGGGGGGGGCGCTTGAGACCCAGTACTTC | CASRRGGALETQYF | TRBJ2-5 | TRBD2 | TRBV5-4 | NA
TGTGCCATCAGTGAGTCGGAGGGGGCAGCTAACTACAATGAGCAGTTCTTC | CAISESEGAANYNEQFF | TRBJ2-1 | NA | TRBV10-3 | NA
TGCGCCAGCAGCTTCCCAGACAGACAAGAGACCCAGTACTTC | CASSFPDRQETQYF | TRBJ2-5 | NA | TRBV5-1 | NA
TGCGCCAGCAGCTGGTCGACAGGGGGCTTGGGCTACGAGCAGTACTTC | CASSWSTGGLGYEQYF | TRBJ2-7 | TRBD1 | TRBV5-1 | NA
TGTGCCAGCAGTTACTCACTAGGCGAGCAGTACTTC | CASSYSLGEQYF | TRBJ2-7 | NA | TRBV6-5 | NA
TGTGCCAGCAGCACGACTAGCGGGAGTGACAATGAGCAGTTCTTC | CASSTTSGSDNEQFF | TRBJ2-1 | TRBD2 | TRBV9 | once
TGTGCCTGGATAAGGGACTCAGGTTCACCCCTCCACTTT | CAWIRDSGSPLHF | TRBJ1-6 | NA | TRBV30 | once
TGTGCCAGCAGTAGAACCAGCGGGAGAGGGGCAGATACGCAGTATTTT | CASSRTSGRGADTQYF | TRBJ2-3 | TRBD2 | TRBV7-9 | NA
TGTGCCAGCAGTTACAGGGGTCCTTCCTACAATGAGCAGTTCTTC | CASSYRGPSYNEQFF | TRBJ2-1 | NA | TRBV6-5 | NA
TGCGCCAGCAGCCCACTGACAGGGGCCGGGGGGATCGAAAACATTCAGTACTTC | CASSPLTGAGGIENIQYF | TRBJ2-4 | NA | TRBV5-1 | NA
TGCGCCAGCAGCTTGGTATTGGCTCCCGGGATCTTAGACTTCTCTGGGGCCAACGTCCTGACTTTC | CASSLVLAPGILDFSGANVLTF | TRBJ2-6 | NA | TRBV5-1 | NA
TGTGCCAGCAGTGATCGGCCTGCTGGGGAGACCCAGTACTTC | CASSDRPAGETQYF | TRBJ2-5 | NA | TRBV2 | NA
TGTGCCAGCAGCGTGACCGGGACAGGGGCCTACAATGAGCAGTTCTTC | CASSVTGTGAYNEQFF | TRBJ2-1 | TRBD1 | TRBV9 | NA
TGCAGCGTCACCTTAGCGGGAGGGCTCGACAATGAGCAGTTCTTC | CSVTLAGGLDNEQFF | TRBJ2-1 | TRBD2 | TRBV29-1 | NA
TGTGCCTGGAGTGTGTACAGCCCCGAGCAGTACTTC | CAWSVYSPEQYF | TRBJ2-7 | NA | TRBV30 | NA
TGTGCCAGCAGCCCACAGGGGCCTGGGGCCAACGTCCTGACTTTC | CASSPQGPGANVLTF | TRBJ2-6 | TRBD1 | TRBV7-2 | once